The next 8 T cell receptor beta chains were all read from a single sample in a study of T-cell memory formation after mild COVID-19. TCRdb recomputed calls from the 5' RACE reads with MiXCR, one row per CDR3 protein. The sample yields over 120,000 distinct CDR3 sequences, approximately 5.7% seen once. Material for sequencing was PBMCs or a T cell subset sorted from them (not recorded which). The source is an adult woman who had mild COVID-19 (a few samples of this study predate the infection). Cell type and time point are not known.

This clonotype has ten or more counts. V gene TRBV7-3 combines with J gene TRBJ2-7; the D gene is possibly TRBD1 (6 bases). The CDR3 runs 16 residues. With 5 bases removed from V and 7 bases from J, the gap between germline ends came to 24 bases. Per germline, CDR1 SGHTA and CDR2 FQGTGA. The CDR3 here is CASSHNLPRGMMEQYF. The CDR3 DNA sequence: TGTGCCAGCAGCCATAATCTCCCCAGGGGCATGATGGAGCAGTACTTC.

The chain carries TRBV6-5 and TRBJ1-2; D perhaps matches TRBD1 (6 bases). V was shortened by 6 bases and J by 4 bases, with 12 bases between the two germline ends. This CDR3 spans 13 amino acids. CDR1 is MNHEY, CDR2 SVGAGI, per germline. CDR3 loop: CASRGARGYGYTF. CDR3 sequence (DNA): TGTGCCAGCAGGGGCGCCAGGGGCTATGGCTACACCTTC.

This clonotype was found once. The chain has TRBV5-5 and TRBJ1-5; 7 nucleotides match TRBD1. Germline-derived CDR1 and CDR2 are SGHKS and YYEKEE (reference sequence). The CDR3 is made up of 15 amino acids. The V segment lost 1 base and the J segment 7 bases; nucleotides outside the gene matches: 8. CDR3 coding DNA: TGTGCCAGCAGCTTGAGGGGGAACAGGGGACAGCCCCAGCATTTT. Its protein product is CASSLRGNRGQPQHF.

This clonotype appeared a few times. V gene TRBV20-1 combines with J gene TRBJ2-3; 9 nucleotides agree with TRBD2. V lost 6 bases to trimming and J lost 4 bases; unmatched junction nucleotides: 5. The CDR3 is made up of 13 amino acids. Germline CDR1 and CDR2: DFQATT and SNEGSKA (reference sequence). CDR3 DNA: TGCAGTGCCATTAGCGGGGGCTCAGATACGCAGTATTTT. Translated: CSAISGGSDTQYF.

This clonotype has at least ten counts. The chain carries TRBV2 and TRBJ2-1; 10 positions agree with TRBD2. The V gene end was trimmed by 0 bases and the J gene end by 7 bases; junction bases not matched to a gene: 3. CDR3 length: 15 amino acids. Germline CDR1 SNHLY, CDR2 FYNNEI. This chain's CDR3 is CASSEAGLAANEQFF. As DNA, the CDR3 is TGTGCCAGCAGTGAAGCAGGACTAGCGGCTAATGAGCAGTTCTTC. Looking up the rest from reference TRBV2 and TRBJ2-1 gives the full variable domain: EPEVTQTPSHQVTQMGQEVILRCVPISNHLYFYWYRQILGQKVEFLVSFYNNEISEKSEIFDDQFSVERPDGSNFTLKIRSTKLEDSAMYFCASSEAGLAANEQFFGPGTRLTVL.

The chain carries TRBV15 and TRBJ2-5, with 7 bases matching TRBD2. The CDR3 loop spans 15 amino acids. CDR1 and CDR2 (germline): LNHNV, YYDKDF (reference sequence). V was clipped by 1 base and J by 4 bases; unmatched bases: 6. The CDR3 sequence: CATSRGGTGGETQYF. The CDR3 DNA reads as TGTGCCACCAGCAGAGGGGGGACGGGAGGAGAGACCCAGTACTTC.

This clonotype turned up a few times. The chain carries TRBV5-1 and TRBJ1-2, with D possibly matching TRBD1 (5 bases). The length of the CDR3 is 14 residues. Germline V gene sequence: CDR1 SGHRS, CDR2 YFSETQ. Trimming stripped 4 bases from V and 7 bases from J, with 17 bases between. CDR3 nucleotide sequence: TGCGCCAGCAGCGTTTCGCAGGGTTACGGTGGCTACACCTTC. It yields the protein CASSVSQGYGGYTF.

Ten or more counts support this clonotype. The J gene is TRBJ2-7, the V gene TRBV7-2; TRBD2 matches 10 bases. Germline V gene sequence: CDR1 SGHTA, CDR2 FQGNSA. The length of the CDR3 is 17 residues. The V and J ends lost 5 bases and 2 bases, in that order; junction bases with no gene match: 12. The CDR3 spells CASSASLLAGRTYEQYF. Here the CDR3 DNA reads TGTGCCAGCAGCGCTTCCTTACTAGCGGGGAGGACCTACGAGCAGTACTTC. The full variable domain, completed using reference TRBV7-2 and TRBJ2-7, is GAGVSQSPSNKVTEKGKDVELRCDPISGHTALYWYRQSLGQGLEFLIYFQGNSAPDKSGLPSDRFSAERTGGSVSTLTIQRTQQEDSAVYLCASSASLLAGRTYEQYFGPGTRLTVT.